Below are 24 T cell receptor beta chains sequenced from a single sample in a study of early T cells in non-severe SARS-CoV-2 infection. TCRdb re-derived calls from the 5' RACE reads in MiXCR, one entry per CDR3 protein. The sample lists some 90,000 distinct CDR3 sequences, about 16% occurring once. The specimen sequenced was whole blood. These receptors all stem from an adult who was a healthcare worker with PCR-confirmed SARS-CoV-2 infection or an uninfected control (not recorded which).

The V gene is TRBV6-2 or TRBV6-3, the J gene TRBJ2-1; the match to TRBD2 covers 7 bases. V dropped 6 bases and J dropped 6; count of bases not matched to a gene: 20. CDR1 MNHEY and CDR2 SVGEGT come from the germline V gene. The CDR3 sequence is 18 residues long. The DNA of the CDR3 is TGTGCCAGCAGCCAGGGCCACCCACGCGGGGGATGGTTCAATGAGCAGTTCTTC. Protein sequence: CASSQGHPRGGWFNEQFF.

This clonotype was observed a handful of times. V usage is TRBV28 and J usage is TRBJ1-1, with a possible D match to TRBD1 (6 bases). CDR1 is MDHEN, CDR2 SYDVKM, per germline. Deletions cut 6 bases from V and 5 bases from J, with 19 bases between. CDR3 length: 15 residues. The DNA for the CDR3 is TGTGCCAGCAGATCCGCTGGGGGGCCCTTAACTGAAGCTTTCTTT. It is translated as CASRSAGGPLTEAFF.

This clonotype was seen many times. J is TRBJ2-5 and V is TRBV7-9; no clear D. The germline V and J ends were trimmed by 1 base and 5 bases, with 5 bases remaining between them. The CDR3 sequence is 12 residues long. The germline CDR1 and CDR2 sequences are SEHNR and FQNEAQ (reference sequence). CDR3 sequence (DNA): TGTGCCAGCAGCTTAGAATCCGAGACCCAGTACTTC. This encodes CASSLESETQYF.

This clonotype was detected a few times. The rearrangement joins TRBV6-2 or TRBV6-3 to TRBJ2-7, with D maybe TRBD2 (5 bases). CDR3 size: 15 residues. Germline values: CDR1 MNHEY, CDR2 SVGEGT. V lost 2 bases, J lost 5 bases, and 16 bases lay in between. The CDR3 protein is CASSYDPGDPHEQYF. In nucleotides, the CDR3 is TGTGCCAGCAGTTACGATCCCGGGGATCCCCACGAGCAGTACTTC.

Remarks on this clonotype: This may come from a read error, since a much larger clone is one base off. Because it lacks the conserved phenylalanine or tryptophan at the end, this CDR3 is likely a read error. The chain combines TRBV5-1 with TRBJ2-7; D is possibly TRBD1 (6 bases). The CDR3 extends over 16 amino acids. With 4 bases removed from V and 0 bases from J, the gap between germline ends came to 17 bases. Germline V gene sequence: CDR1 SGHRS, CDR2 YFSETQ. CDR3 residues: CASSGGRDVNSYEQYS. The CDR3 DNA is TGCGCCAGCAGCGGGGGCCGGGACGTAAACTCCTACGAGCAGTACTCC.

This clonotype occurred many times. This rearrangement joins TRBV7-8 to TRBJ1-1; D gene unclear. CDR3 length equals 14 residues. The V end lost 4 bases, the J end lost 11 bases, and 20 bases lay between the germline ends. Germline V gene lookup returns CDR1 SGHVS and CDR2 FQNEAQ. CDR3 DNA: TGTGCCAGCAGCTACCGACGGCAGCCTCGGAGGGCTTTCTTT. As protein: CASSYRRQPRRAFF. Supplemented by reference TRBV7-8 and TRBJ1-1, the full variable domain reads GAGVSQSPRYKVAKRGQDVALRCDPISGHVSLFWYQQALGQGPEFLTYFQNEAQLDKSGLPSDRFFAERPEGSVSTLKIQRTQQEDSAVYLCASSYRRQPRRAFFGQGTRLTVV.

This clonotype has at least ten counts. The chain combines TRBV3-1 with TRBJ2-7; D is unresolved. Trimming left V 6 bases short and J 2 bases short, with 8 bases between. The CDR3 is 12 amino acids. Germline CDR1 LGHDT, CDR2 YNNKEL (reference sequence). In DNA form, the CDR3 reads TGTGCCAGCAGGGGCCAGACCTACGAGCAGTACTTC. Translating it yields CASRGQTYEQYF.

Concerning this clonotype: Compared with germline, one end of the junction differs, possibly owing to a read error. The V gene is TRBV5-1, the J gene TRBJ2-1; 11 nucleotides align to TRBD2. CDR1 SGHRS and CDR2 YFSETQ come from the germline V gene. The length of the CDR3 is 15 residues. The CDR3, as DNA: TGCGCCAGCAGACCACTAGCGGGAGTGAGCAATAAGCAGTTCTTC. It yields the protein CASRPLAGVSNKQFF.

Many counts were recorded for this clonotype. The chain is built from TRBV7-2 and TRBJ1-2; the match to TRBD1 covers 8 bases. Germline assignment: CDR1 SGHTA and CDR2 FQGNSA. The trim removed 1 base at V and 1 base at J, leaving 2 bases unmatched. The CDR3 spans 15 residues. CDR3 in amino acids: CASSLGTGFNYGYTF. CDR3 nucleotide sequence: TGTGCCAGCAGCTTAGGGACAGGGTTTAACTATGGCTACACCTTC.

This clonotype showed up just a few times. The V gene is TRBV10-3, the J gene TRBJ2-5; 7 bases align to TRBD2. Germline loops: CDR1 ENHRY, CDR2 SYGVKD. The CDR3 is 15 residues long. Trimming cost V 3 bases and J 2 bases; bases outside gene matches: 6. CDR3 bases: TGTGCCATCAGTGACCTCGGGGGGAAACAAGAGACCCAGTACTTC. Translated: CAISDLGGKQETQYF.

V usage is TRBV24-1 and J usage is TRBJ2-2; D is ambiguous. Germline lookup yields CDR1 KGHDR and CDR2 SFDVKD. The CDR3 extends over 16 amino acids. V dropped 9 bases and J dropped 2 bases, with 18 bases sitting between them. The CDR3 nucleotides are TGTGCCACCCCCCATCGCACGAGCCAAAACACCGGGGAGCTGTTTTTT. Translation gives CATPHRTSQNTGELFF.

This clonotype was recorded a few times. The chain joins TRBV7-9 to TRBJ1-3; D is undetermined. The CDR3 contains 15 residues. The V end was cut by 0 bases, the J end by 4 bases, with 10 bases between. Germline V gene data show CDR1 as SEHNR and CDR2 as FQNEAQ (reference sequence). Here the CDR3 reads CASSLAPAQGNTIYF. The DNA for the CDR3 is TGTGCCAGCAGCTTAGCGCCGGCCCAGGGAAACACCATATATTTT.

The chain combines TRBV15 with TRBJ2-1; 8 positions match TRBD2. CDR1 is LNHNV, CDR2 YYDKDF, per germline (reference sequence). The V and J ends lost 4 bases and 8 bases, in that order; junction bases with no gene match: 4. CDR3 size: 13 residues. For the CDR3, the DNA is TGTGCCACCAGCACCCGGGGGGGTCATGAGCAGTTCTTC. It yields the protein CATSTRGGHEQFF.

This clonotype turned up a few times. The chain is built from TRBV30 and TRBJ2-5; D is unresolved. The V end was cut by 0 bases, the J end by 5 bases, with 4 bases between. The germline CDR1 and CDR2 sequences are GTSNPN and SVGIG (reference sequence). The CDR3 is 11 residues long. The CDR3 sequence: CAWSVWETQYF. The CDR3 DNA follows: TGTGCCTGGAGTGTGTGGGAGACCCAGTACTTC.

The rearrangement links TRBV21-1 to TRBJ2-1. TRBV21-1 is listed as a pseudogene. The CDR3 length is 12 residues. CDR3 sequence (DNA): TGTGCCAGCAGCAAAAGCTCCAATGAGCAGTTCTTC. Its translation is CASSKSSNEQFF.

This clonotype was seen only a few times. Its ends do not fully match the called genes, so a read error is possible. V gene TRBV12-3 or TRBV12-4 combines with J gene TRBJ2-1; possibly TRBD1 for D (6 bases). The CDR3 is 13 amino acids. CDR3 sequence: CASRLQGTTEPYF. The CDR3 region has the DNA TGTGCCAGCAGATTACAGGGTACCACGGAACCCTACTTC.

The rearrangement joins TRBV9 to TRBJ2-1; D is possibly TRBD1 (7 bases). Germline CDR1 SGDLS, CDR2 YYNGEE. Trimming left V 4 bases short and J 3 bases short, with 11 bases between. The CDR3 has 14 amino acids. CDR3 DNA: TGTGCCAGCAGCCCGCGGGACAGCTACAATGAGCAGTTCTTC. The encoded protein is CASSPRDSYNEQFF.

In nucleotides, the CDR3 is TGCGCCAGCAGCCAAGTCCCCATCCGCGCTAGCGGGTACAATGAGCAGTTCTTC. It is translated as CASSQVPIRASGYNEQFF. The V and J genes are TRBV4-3 and TRBJ2-1; 8 bases line up with TRBD2. The CDR3 is 18 residues long. Trimming removed 1 base from V and 4 bases from J; junction bases left unmatched: 12. CDR1 is LGHNA and CDR2 is YSLEER in the germline V gene.

The gene calls are TRBV14 and TRBJ2-7, with D perhaps matching TRBD1 (5 bases). The CDR3 contains 14 residues. The V gene's germline CDR1 is SGHDN and CDR2 FVKESK. Trimming stripped 2 bases from V and 2 bases from J, with 10 bases between. The CDR3 bases are TGTGCCAGCAGCCAAAAGGGCAGGGCCTACGAGCAGTACTTC. Translation gives CASSQKGRAYEQYF.

The chain is built from TRBV11-2 and TRBJ2-2; D uncertain. CDR1 is SGHAT and CDR2 is FQNNGV in the germline V gene. The CDR3 sequence is 13 residues long. V shed 3 bases and J shed 1 base, with 3 bases lying between them. Written as DNA, the CDR3 is TGTGCCAGCAGCTTTATGAACACCGGGGAGCTGTTTTTT. Translated, it gives CASSFMNTGELFF.

This chain connects TRBV27 to TRBJ2-1; D might be TRBD2 (6 bases). CDR1 is MNHEY, CDR2 SMNVEV, per germline (reference sequence). This CDR3 has 18 amino acids. The V end was cut by 0 bases, the J end by 3 bases, with 18 bases between. The DNA of the CDR3 is TGTGCCAGCAGTTTATCGGGCTCCGGGCGGGAATTCTACAATGAGCAGTTCTTC. This gives the protein CASSLSGSGREFYNEQFF.

J is TRBJ1-5 and V is TRBV11-2; no definite D call. Germline loops: CDR1 SGHAT, CDR2 FQNNGV. The CDR3 has 15 residues. Trimming took off 4 bases at V and 8 bases at J, with 18 bases between the two ends. This CDR3 is CASSSTDESNKPQHF. CDR3 bases: TGTGCCAGCAGCTCGACGGACGAATCGAATAAGCCCCAGCATTTT.

Comments on this clonotype: One end of the junction varies from germline; a read error may be responsible. The chain recombines TRBV27 with TRBJ2-6, with D possibly being TRBD1 (5 bases). The CDR3 consists of 14 residues. Germline-derived CDR1 and CDR2 are MNHEY and SMNVEV (reference sequence). CDR3 residues: CASSPQSGANVPTF. The CDR3 DNA sequence: TGTGCCAGCAGTCCCCAATCTGGGGCCAACGTCCCGACTTTC.

This clonotype has just a few counts. The chain couples TRBV28 to TRBJ2-7; 10 nucleotides agree with TRBD2. V gave up 7 bases and J gave up 4 bases; unmatched junction bases: 1. This CDR3 is built from 12 residues. Per the germline V gene, CDR1 is MDHEN and CDR2 is SYDVKM. CDR3 loop: CASTSGSYEQYF. The CDR3 DNA reads as TGTGCCAGCACTAGCGGGAGTTACGAGCAGTACTTC.